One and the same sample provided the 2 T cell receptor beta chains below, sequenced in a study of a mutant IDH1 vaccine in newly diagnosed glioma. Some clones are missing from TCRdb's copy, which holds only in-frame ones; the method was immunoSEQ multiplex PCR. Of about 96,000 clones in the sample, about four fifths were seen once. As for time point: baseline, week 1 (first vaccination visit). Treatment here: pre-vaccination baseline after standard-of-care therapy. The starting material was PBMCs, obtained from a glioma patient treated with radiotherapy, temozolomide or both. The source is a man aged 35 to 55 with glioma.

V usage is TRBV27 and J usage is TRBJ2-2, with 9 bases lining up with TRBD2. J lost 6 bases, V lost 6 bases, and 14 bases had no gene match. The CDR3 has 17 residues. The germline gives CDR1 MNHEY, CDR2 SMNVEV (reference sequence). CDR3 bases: TGTGCCAGCAGCCTGTGGGGCGGGAGGGCCGCGGCCGGGGAGCTGTTTTTT. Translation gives CASSLWGGRAAAGELFF.

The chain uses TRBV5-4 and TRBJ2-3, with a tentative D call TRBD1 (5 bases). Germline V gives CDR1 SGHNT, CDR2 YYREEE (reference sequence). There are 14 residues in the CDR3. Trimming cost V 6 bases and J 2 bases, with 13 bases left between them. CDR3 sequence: CASTPGQDTDTQYF. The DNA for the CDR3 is TGTGCCAGCACCCCAGGGCAGGACACAGATACGCAGTATTTT.